The clone carrying this T cell receptor beta chain came up many times. The antigen is not known. This sample's time point: blood at routine non-recurrence follow-up after resection. No cell sorting; template was whole RNA from tumor, lung tissue or PBMC. Carried by each TCR cDNA molecule was a unique molecular identifier. Via MiXCR, TCRdb re-called the 5' RACE reads, giving one row per CDR3 protein. Of 25,000 or so distinct CDR3 sequences detected, approximately 6% appear once; the ten largest clones hold 20% to 25%. In germline, CDR1 is DFQATT, CDR2 SNEGSKA (reference sequence). V was shortened by 1 base and J by 9 bases, with 19 bases between the two germline ends. The CDR3 spans 15 residues. The sample comes from a study of spatial heterogeneity in lung cancer. Study-wide context: Available follow-up PBMC samples, collected a median of about 2 years post-resection, were sequenced. Raw reads showed each unique TCR and UMI combination turning up more than ten times on average. Points from the study as a whole: TCRs found ubiquitously expanded in tumor appeared in blood more at resection than at follow-up.

This specimen consisted of PBMCs, obtained at follow-up. The TCR originated in a male donor with early-stage non-small cell lung cancer. This rearrangement joins TRBV20-1 to TRBJ2-1, with a weak D call TRBD2 (5 bases). The CDR3 here is CSARGPFSGGSEQFF. DNA for the CDR3: TGCAGTGCTAGAGGACCTTTCTCTGGAGGTAGTGAGCAGTTCTTC.